Below are 10 T cell receptor beta chains sequenced from a single sample in a study of Ad26.COV2.S vaccination and SARS-CoV-2 variants. The protocol was immunoSEQ multiplex PCR, while the TCRdb copy is restricted to in-frame clones and leaves out a portion. The sample includes 300,000 to 450,000 clones, more than 75% of them seen just once. Treatment here: roughly 19 received Ad26.COV2.S at low or high dose, single or two shots; roughly five received placebo; per-sample allocation not given. At day 63 after the first vaccine or placebo injection, samples were drawn. The sequencing here drew on peripheral blood, taken in a trial of Ad26.COV2.S vaccine versus placebo. These receptors were taken from a person between 18 and 65 years old who received the Ad26.COV2.S COVID-19 vaccine or a placebo.

This clone was seen a single time. The chain links TRBV11-2 to TRBJ1-6; TRBD1 is a possible D gene (6 bases). This CDR3 spans 13 amino acids. Germline V CDR1 and CDR2: SGHAT, FQNNGV. V was shortened by 7 bases and J by 9 bases, with 13 bases between the two germline ends. The CDR3: CASTGTLFSPLHF. CDR3 in DNA: TGTGCCAGCACCGGGACACTTTTTTCACCCCTCCACTTT.

The gene calls are TRBV6-1 and TRBJ2-2, with 12 nucleotides matching TRBD2. The germline gives CDR1 MNHNS, CDR2 SASEGT. The CDR3 extends over 18 amino acids. The V segment lost 6 bases and the J segment 1 base; nucleotides outside the gene matches: 9. The CDR3 is CASSELAGGFLNTGELFF. In DNA form, the CDR3 reads TGTGCCAGCAGCGAACTAGCGGGAGGCTTCTTGAACACCGGGGAGCTGTTTTTT.

This clone was detected many times. The chain employs TRBV30 and TRBJ2-1; D is ambiguous. Germline CDR1 GTSNPN, CDR2 SVGIG (reference sequence). V lost 0 bases and J lost 8, with 11 bases in between. The CDR3 loop spans 13 amino acids. CDR3 loop: CAWSVMLFDEQFF. CDR3 in DNA: TGTGCCTGGAGTGTAATGTTGTTTGATGAGCAGTTCTTC.

The rearrangement joins TRBV29-1 to TRBJ2-7; D is ambiguous. There are 15 residues in the CDR3. Germline CDR1 and CDR2: SQVTM and ANQGSEA. The V and J ends lost 6 bases and 3 bases respectively, with 21 bases between them. The CDR3: CSVSRTGLGFYEQYF. The CDR3 DNA reads TGCAGCGTATCCAGGACCGGCTTAGGTTTCTACGAGCAGTACTTC.

The chain carries TRBV7-2 and TRBJ1-2; D unclear. Germline CDR1 SGHTA, CDR2 FQGNSA. The CDR3 length is 15 residues. Deletions cut 2 bases from V and 5 bases from J, with 15 bases between. The CDR3 reads CASSLSSGDYYGYTF. The CDR3 nucleotides read TGTGCCAGCAGCTTATCCTCCGGGGATTATTATGGCTACACCTTC.

This clone turned up a few times. The chain uses TRBV29-1 and TRBJ1-1; D is unclear. The CDR3 length is 10 residues. The germline CDR1 and CDR2 sequences are SQVTM and ANQGSEA. V lost 4 bases and J lost 7, with 7 bases in between. The CDR3 sequence: CSVGWDEAFF. The CDR3 DNA reads TGCAGCGTTGGGTGGGATGAAGCTTTCTTT.

V is TRBV2 and J is TRBJ2-1, with 7 bases matching TRBD2. The V and J ends lost 8 bases and 6 bases, in that order; junction bases with no gene match: 13. The CDR3 is 15 amino acids. The germline V gene has CDR1 SNHLY and CDR2 FYNNEI. The CDR3 region has the DNA TGTGCCAGCGGAGATTGGCGGGGGACTTCCAATGAGCAGTTCTTC. This translates into CASGDWRGTSNEQFF.

A single count supports this clone. This chain joins TRBV6-5 and TRBJ2-4; the D is unclear. Trimming cost V 2 bases and J 8 bases, with 13 bases left between them. The CDR3 is 14 amino acids. CDR1 is MNHEY, CDR2 SVGAGI, per germline. The CDR3 nucleotides read TGTGCCAGCAGTTACAATGCGAGGTGGGACATTCAGTACTTC. Its protein product is CASSYNARWDIQYF.

This clone was seen only once. The V and J genes are TRBV6-2 or TRBV6-3 and TRBJ1-2; D gene unclear. CDR3 length: 12 residues. Trimming left V 4 bases short and J 6 bases short, with 9 bases between. Germline V gives CDR1 MNHEY, CDR2 SVGEGT. The DNA of the CDR3 is TGTGCCAGCAGTTCCAGGATACATGGCTACACCTTC. Protein sequence: CASSSRIHGYTF.

The chain combines TRBV28 with TRBJ1-1; D call uncertain. This CDR3 is built from 13 residues. V was shortened by 2 bases and J by 6 bases, with 10 bases between the two germline ends. Germline CDR1 and CDR2: MDHEN and SYDVKM. The CDR3 DNA reads as TGTGCCAGCAGTTTAGCCGGGTCAGCTGAAGCTTTCTTT. Its protein product is CASSLAGSAEAFF. The entire variable domain, with the rest obtained from reference TRBV28 and TRBJ1-1, is as follows: DVKVTQSSRYLVKRTGEKVFLECVQDMDHENMFWYRQDPGLGLRLIYFSYDVKMKEKGDIPEGYSVSREKKERFSLILESASTNQTSMYLCASSLAGSAEAFFGQGTRLTVV.